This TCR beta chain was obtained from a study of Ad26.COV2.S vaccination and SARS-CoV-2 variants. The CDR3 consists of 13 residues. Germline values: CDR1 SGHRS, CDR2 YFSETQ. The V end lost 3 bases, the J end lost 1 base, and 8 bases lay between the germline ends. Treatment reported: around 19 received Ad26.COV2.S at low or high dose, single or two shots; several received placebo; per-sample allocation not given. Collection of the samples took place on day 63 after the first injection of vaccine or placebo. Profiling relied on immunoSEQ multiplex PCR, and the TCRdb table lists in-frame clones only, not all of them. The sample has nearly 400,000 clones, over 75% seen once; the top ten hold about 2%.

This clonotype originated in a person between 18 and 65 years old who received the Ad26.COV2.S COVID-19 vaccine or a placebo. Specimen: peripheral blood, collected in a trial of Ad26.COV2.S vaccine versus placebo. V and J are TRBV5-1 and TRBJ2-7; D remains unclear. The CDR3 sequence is CASSSGSSYEQYF. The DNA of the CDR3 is TGCGCCAGCAGCTCGGGCAGTTCCTACGAGCAGTACTTC. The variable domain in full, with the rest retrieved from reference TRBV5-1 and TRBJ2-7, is KAGVTQTPRYLIKTRGQQVTLSCSPISGHRSVSWYQQTPGQGLQFLFEYFSETQRNKGNFPGRFSGRQFSNSRSEMNVSTLELGDSALYLCASSSGSSYEQYFGPGTRLTVT.